These T cell receptor beta chains were read from a single sample in a study of graft-versus-host responses after intestinal transplantation. Sequencing was performed with immunoSEQ multiplex PCR; in TCRdb, only in-frame clones are kept and a portion is missing. Of about 39,000 clones in the sample, more than 85% were seen once. These receptors are not linked to any known antigen. Sequencing used unstimulated CD8+ T cells sorted from spleen or lymph node cells, obtained before transplant. The receptors stem from a human donor who was the organ donor for an intestinal transplant. Both conserved end residues are part of each CDR3. The D gene is left open where the match is weak.

j_gene | v_gene | d_gene | CDR3nt | CDR3aa
TRBJ2-1 | TRBV30 | NA | TGTGCCTTTCAACCGCAGGGGAATGAGCAGTTCTTC | CAFQPQGNEQFF
TRBJ2-7 | TRBV29-1 | NA | TGCAGCGTTGCCACCTACGAGCAGTACTTC | CSVATYEQYF
TRBJ1-1 | TRBV7-2 | NA | TGTGCCAGCAGCTTAGTAACAGATGAAGCTTTCTTT | CASSLVTDEAFF
TRBJ2-3 | TRBV27 | TRBD2 | TGTGCCAGCAGCCCCTATAGCGGGAGGCTGTATACGCAGTATTTT | CASSPYSGRLYTQYF
TRBJ1-5 | TRBV27 | NA | TGTGCCAGCAAAGGACAGAGCAATCAGCCCCAGCATTTT | CASKGQSNQPQHF
TRBJ2-1 | TRBV7-9 | NA | TGTGCCAGCAGCCCGCCGGACTCTCCGGAGGGGGAGTTCTTC | CASSPPDSPEGEFF
TRBJ1-6 | TRBV10-3 | TRBD1 | TGTGCCATCAGTGACCCTTGGGACAGGGGAAATTCACCCCTCCACTTT | CAISDPWDRGNSPLHF
TRBJ1-1 | TRBV9 | NA | TGTGCCAGCAGTCAGACAGGACTGAACACTGAAGCTTTCTTT | CASSQTGLNTEAFF
TRBJ1-2 | TRBV4-1 | TRBD1 | TGCGCCAGCAGCCACAACTTTACTACAGGGGGATATAACTATGGCTACACCTTC | CASSHNFTTGGYNYGYTF
TRBJ2-7 | TRBV6-6 | NA | TGTGCCAGCAGTTGGAGTCGCGAGCAGTACTTC | CASSWSREQYF
TRBJ2-5 | TRBV19 | NA | TGTGCCAGTAGTATAGATCTGGCGACAGGCGTTCAAGAGACCCAGTACTTC | CASSIDLATGVQETQYF
TRBJ2-2 | TRBV6-6 | NA | TGTGCCAGCAGTTACCCCGGGGAGCTGTTTTTT | CASSYPGELFF
TRBJ2-5 | TRBV4-2 | NA | TGTGCCAGCAGCCAAGAAGTAGCGAGAGAGACCCAGTACTTC | CASSQEVARETQYF
TRBJ2-1 | TRBV9 | TRBD1 | TGTGCCAGCAGCCAACAGGGGAGTAGCTCCTACAATGAGCAGTTCTTC | CASSQQGSSSYNEQFF
TRBJ2-7 | TRBV4-2 | NA | TGTGCCAGCAGCCAAGCCCCAGACTACCACGAGCAGTACTTC | CASSQAPDYHEQYF
TRBJ2-7 | TRBV6-5 | TRBD1 | TGTGCCAGCAGTTACAGGTGGCAGGGGGCTTCCTACGAGCAGTACTTC | CASSYRWQGASYEQYF